This TCR beta chain was sequenced during a study of control samples from healthy donors and cancer patients. Produced via immunoSEQ multiplex PCR; TCRdb's table is partial and in-frame only. The sample includes 150,000 or so clones, just under 95% of them seen just once. The CDR3 covers 14 residues. Germline V gene lookup returns CDR1 MGHRA and CDR2 YSYEKL. The ends were cut back, 3 bases at V and 0 bases at J, with 7 bases in the middle. The sequenced sample consisted of blood. V and J are TRBV4-1 and TRBJ2-3; D possibly corresponds to TRBD1 (6 bases). The TCR was taken from an older woman in good health. CDR3 in amino acids: CASSQGASTDTQYF. The CDR3 DNA reads as TGCGCCAGCAGCCAGGGGGCTAGCACAGATACGCAGTATTTT.